This is a list of T cell receptor beta chains from one sample in a study of human thymus T cells. Profiling relied on immunoSEQ multiplex PCR, and the TCRdb table lists in-frame clones only, not all of them. The table includes tens of thousands of clones, around 96% detected once. The sequenced material came from thymus tissue. All receptors come from a boy in the first two years of life with a congenital heart defect but otherwise immunologically healthy. Both conserved end residues are part of each CDR3. The order of the fields is clone size, CDR3 length, V gene, D gene, J gene, CDR3 DNA, CDR3 protein. The D gene is left open where the match is weak. Only some rows state a clone size, as once, few, many or a class for expanded clones.

>NA|17|TRBV7-2|TRBD2|TRBJ2-3
TGTGCCAGCAGCCAAGGCCCTAGCGGGGGCAGCACAGATACGCAGTATTTT
CASSQGPSGGSTDTQYF
>once|16|TRBV14|TRBD1|TRBJ2-5
TGTGCCAGCAGCCAAACTGACAGGGGATTCCAAGAGACCCAGTACTTC
CASSQTDRGFQETQYF
>NA|17|TRBV18|NA|TRBJ1-1
TGTGCCAGCTCACCACTCAGGGGCCCCGGCATGGGCACTGAAGCTTTCTTT
CASSPLRGPGMGTEAFF
>NA|15|TRBV18|TRBD1|TRBJ2-7
TGTGCCAGCTCACCAATAGGACAGGAGAATTACGAGCAGTACTTC
CASSPIGQENYEQYF
>NA|11|TRBV30|NA|TRBJ2-5
TGTGCCTGGAGTGTACAAGAGACCCAGTACTTC
CAWSVQETQYF
>NA|16|TRBV15|NA|TRBJ1-3
TGTGCCACCAGCAGAACTAGATGCGGAGGAGGAAACACCATATATTTT
CATSRTRCGGGNTIYF
>NA|16|TRBV27|NA|TRBJ2-3
TGTGCCAGCAGATCTATGGACGTGGAGGAAACGGATACGCAGTATTTT
CASRSMDVEETDTQYF
>NA|16|TRBV11-3|TRBD1|TRBJ1-1
TGTGCCAGCAGCTTAGCCCGACAGGGGCAAAGGACTGAAGCTTTCTTT
CASSLARQGQRTEAFF
>NA|14|TRBV27|TRBD2|TRBJ2-3
TGTGCCAGCAGTTTAAAGCGGGAGCCGGATACGCAGTATTTT
CASSLKREPDTQYF
>NA|23|TRBV6-4|TRBD2|TRBJ2-1
TGTGCCAGCAGTGACACCCCCCCCGGGGGGAGCGGGAGTACCCCGACCTCCTACAATGAGCAGTTCTTC
CASSDTPPGGSGSTPTSYNEQFF
>NA|17|TRBV27|TRBD1|TRBJ1-6
TGTGCCAGCAGTGCCGACAGGGGAAGCGCTAATAATTCACCCCTCCACTTT
CASSADRGSANNSPLHF
>once|15|TRBV4-3|NA|TRBJ2-2
TGCGCCAGCAGCCAAGAGGCCAGGGCAGACGGGGAGCTGTTTTTT
CASSQEARADGELFF
>NA|15|TRBV7-9|NA|TRBJ2-7
TGTGCCAGCAGCTATAGGGGACATTTCCTCTACGAGCAGTACTTC
CASSYRGHFLYEQYF
>NA|16|TRBV7-6|NA|TRBJ2-7
TGTGCCAGCAGCCCCTATACGACGGTGTCCCACTACGAGCAGTACTTC
CASSPYTTVSHYEQYF
>NA|18|TRBV7-2|NA|TRBJ2-1
TGTGCCAGCAGCGCCAAAGGGGTCTTTGTATTAGGAGTTTATGAGCAGTTCTTC
CASSAKGVFVLGVYEQFF
>NA|15|TRBV5-1|NA|TRBJ2-1
TGCGCCAGCGCATCGGGTCTGAGCTCCTACAATGAGCAGTTCTTC
CASASGLSSYNEQFF
>NA|13|TRBV21-1|NA|TRBJ2-7
TGTGCCAGCCCCAGGGCGGGGACCTACGAGCAGTACTTC
CASPRAGTYEQYF
>NA|14|TRBV5-1|NA|TRBJ2-7
TGCGCCAGCTCCCCGGGACCCCTCTACGAGCAGCAGTACTTC
CASSPGPLYEQQYF
>NA|15|TRBV27|NA|TRBJ2-1
TGTGCCAGCAGTTTGGCCGCCCCATCCTACAATGAGCAGTTCTTC
CASSLAAPSYNEQFF
>NA|14|TRBV29-1|TRBD1|TRBJ1-2
TGCAGCGTTGATAGACAGGGGGCGAACTATGGCTACACCTTC
CSVDRQGANYGYTF
>NA|15|TRBV5-1|TRBD2|TRBJ2-7
TGCGCCAGCTCCACCCAGCGGGAATGGCCGGGCGAGCAGTACTTC
CASSTQREWPGEQYF
>NA|14|TRBV18|NA|TRBJ2-2
TGTGCCAGCTCACCCAATAACCGGCCCGGGGAGCTGTTTTTT
CASSPNNRPGELFF
>NA|15|TRBV5-5|NA|TRBJ1-1
TGTGCCAGCAGCTTGGAGAGGGGAGGAGGCACTGAAGCTTTCTTT
CASSLERGGGTEAFF
>NA|15|TRBV19|NA|TRBJ2-7
TGTGCCAGTCGACAGCTCGGTAGGAGCTCCTACGAGCAGTACTTC
CASRQLGRSSYEQYF
>NA|10|TRBV19|NA|TRBJ1-5
TGTTGGGAGGGCAATCAGCCCCAGCATTTT
CWEGNQPQHF
>NA|16|TRBV5-4|NA|TRBJ2-7
TGTGCCAGCAGTACGGGGGCTTCATACCAAAACTACGAGCAGTACTTC
CASSTGASYQNYEQYF
>NA|15|TRBV30|TRBD1|TRBJ1-6
TGTGCCTGGAGTCTAACCGGGACAGAAAGGTCACCCCTCCACTTT
CAWSLTGTERSPLHF
>once|16|TRBV25-1|NA|TRBJ1-1
TGTGCCAGCCTCCCCCTTGGAGGACCTTATAACACTGAAGCTTTCTTT
CASLPLGGPYNTEAFF
>NA|18|TRBV5-1|TRBD2|TRBJ2-3
TGCGCCAGCAGCTTGGCCTTGACTAGCGGGGGGCCCTTTAGAACGCAGTATTTT
CASSLALTSGGPFRTQYF
>once|16|TRBV28|NA|TRBJ2-1
TGTGCCAGCAGACTATCCATTAAGAGCTCCTACAATGAGCAGTTCTTC
CASRLSIKSSYNEQFF
>NA|15|TRBV10-1|TRBD2|TRBJ2-7
TGCGCCAGCAGTGAGTTTAGACTAGCGGGAGACGAGCAGTACTTC
CASSEFRLAGDEQYF
>NA|15|TRBV6-1|TRBD2|TRBJ2-3
TGTGCCAGCAGTGCGGGACTAGCGGGAACAGATACGCAGTATTTT
CASSAGLAGTDTQYF
>NA|17|TRBV27|TRBD1|TRBJ2-3
TGTGCCAGCAGTTCCGAGATACCGGGACAGGTGGGAGATACGCAGTATTTT
CASSSEIPGQVGDTQYF
>NA|15|TRBV7-9|NA|TRBJ2-3
TGTGCCAGCAGCTCTCAGGGGCCTGTCACAGATACGCAGTATTTT
CASSSQGPVTDTQYF
>NA|16|TRBV27|TRBD1|TRBJ1-1
TGTGCCAGCAGCCCGAGACAGGGGGCGCGGATCACTGAAGCTTTCTTT
CASSPRQGARITEAFF
>NA|14|TRBV7-9|NA|TRBJ1-1
TGTGCCAGCAGCTTGCAAGGGTTCAGCACTGAAGCTTTCTTT
CASSLQGFSTEAFF
>NA|16|TRBV18|NA|TRBJ2-4
TGTGCCAGCTCACCCGGGACGTATGCAGCCAAAAACATTCAGTACTTC
CASSPGTYAAKNIQYF
>NA|15|TRBV7-8|TRBD1|TRBJ2-7
TGTGCCAGCAGCTGGGCAGGGACAGGGGCTGGCGAGCAGTACTTC
CASSWAGTGAGEQYF
>NA|14|TRBV15|NA|TRBJ2-3
TGTGCCACCAGCCTGGGGCTTGGCACAGATACGCAGTATTTT
CATSLGLGTDTQYF
>NA|15|TRBV19|NA|TRBJ1-4
TGTGCCAGTAGTATAGGGGCAGGAATGAGTGAAAAACTGTTTTTT
CASSIGAGMSEKLFF
>NA|15|TRBV7-2|NA|TRBJ2-1
TGTGCCAGCAGCTTAGCGGGAAGGAGTGACAATGAGCAGTTCTTC
CASSLAGRSDNEQFF
>NA|11|TRBV29-1|NA|TRBJ2-1
TGCAGCGCGGGACACAATTGTGAGCAGTTCTTC
CSAGHNCEQFF